Listed here is a single TCR beta chain. Its antigen is unidentified. TCRdb reanalysed the 5' RACE reads using MiXCR and keeps one entry per CDR3 protein. Among about 42,000 distinct CDR3 sequences listed, approximately 28% were seen once. The V gene lost 8 bases and the J gene lost 2 bases, with 3 bases spanning the gap. The CDR3 contains 10 residues. The V gene's germline CDR1 is SGHRS and CDR2 YFSETQ. Findings and limits, study-wide: Tumor Treg TCRs overlapped most with tumor naive CD4+ cells.

The chain carries TRBV5-1 and TRBJ2-3; D is unresolved. Sequences were obtained from tumor-infiltrating memory CD4+ T cells sorted from the breast tumor. Subset of the sample: memory CD4+ T cells, CD4+CD45RO+CD25-. The receptor was derived from a female donor with breast cancer. CDR3 protein: CARDTDTQYF. CDR3 bases: TGCGCCAGAGACACAGATACGCAGTATTTT. Based on the CDR3 plus reference TRBV5-1 and TRBJ2-3, the full variable domain is KAGVTQTPRYLIKTRGQQVTLSCSPISGHRSVSWYQQTPGQGLQFLFEYFSETQRNKGNFPGRFSGRQFSNSRSEMNVSTLELGDSALYLCARDTDTQYFGPGTRLTVL.